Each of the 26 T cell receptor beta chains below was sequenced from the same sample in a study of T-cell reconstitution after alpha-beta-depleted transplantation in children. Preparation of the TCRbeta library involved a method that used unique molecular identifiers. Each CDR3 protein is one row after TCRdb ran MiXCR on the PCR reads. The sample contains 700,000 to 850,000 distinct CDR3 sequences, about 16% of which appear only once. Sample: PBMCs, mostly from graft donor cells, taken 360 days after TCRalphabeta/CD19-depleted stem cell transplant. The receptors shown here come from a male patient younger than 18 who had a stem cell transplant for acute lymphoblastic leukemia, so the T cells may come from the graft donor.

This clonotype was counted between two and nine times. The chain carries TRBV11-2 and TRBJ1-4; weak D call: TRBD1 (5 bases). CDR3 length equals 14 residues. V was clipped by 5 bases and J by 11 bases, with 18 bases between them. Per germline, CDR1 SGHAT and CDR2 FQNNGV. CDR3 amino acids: CASSPMGGSGKLFF. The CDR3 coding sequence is TGTGCCAGCAGCCCGATGGGGGGTTCTGGGAAACTGTTTTTT.

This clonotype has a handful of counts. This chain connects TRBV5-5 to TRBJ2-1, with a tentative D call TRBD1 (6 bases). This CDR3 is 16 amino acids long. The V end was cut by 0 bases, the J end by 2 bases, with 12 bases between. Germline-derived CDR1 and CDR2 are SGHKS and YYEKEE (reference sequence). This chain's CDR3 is CASSLATGHTYNEQFF. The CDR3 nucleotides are TGTGCCAGCAGCTTGGCTACGGGACACACCTACAATGAGCAGTTCTTC.

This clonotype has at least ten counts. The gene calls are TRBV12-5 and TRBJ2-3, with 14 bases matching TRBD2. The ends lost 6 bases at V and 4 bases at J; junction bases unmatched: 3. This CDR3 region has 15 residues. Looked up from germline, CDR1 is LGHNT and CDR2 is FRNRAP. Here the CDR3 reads CASGTGLAGADTQYF. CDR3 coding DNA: TGTGCTAGTGGCACGGGACTAGCGGGAGCAGATACGCAGTATTTT.

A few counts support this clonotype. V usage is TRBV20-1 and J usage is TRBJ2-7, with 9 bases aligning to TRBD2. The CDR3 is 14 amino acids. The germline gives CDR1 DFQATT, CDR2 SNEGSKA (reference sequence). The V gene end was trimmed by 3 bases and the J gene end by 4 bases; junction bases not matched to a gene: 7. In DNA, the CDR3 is TGCAGTGCTAGGGGTCCGACTAGCGGTTACGAGCAGTACTTC. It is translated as CSARGPTSGYEQYF.

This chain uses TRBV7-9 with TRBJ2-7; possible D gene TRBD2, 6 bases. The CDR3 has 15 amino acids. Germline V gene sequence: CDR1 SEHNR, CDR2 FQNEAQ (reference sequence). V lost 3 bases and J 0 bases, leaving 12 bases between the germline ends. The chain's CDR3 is CASSFYGGSSYEQYF. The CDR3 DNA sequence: TGTGCCAGCAGCTTTTACGGGGGTAGCTCCTACGAGCAGTACTTC.

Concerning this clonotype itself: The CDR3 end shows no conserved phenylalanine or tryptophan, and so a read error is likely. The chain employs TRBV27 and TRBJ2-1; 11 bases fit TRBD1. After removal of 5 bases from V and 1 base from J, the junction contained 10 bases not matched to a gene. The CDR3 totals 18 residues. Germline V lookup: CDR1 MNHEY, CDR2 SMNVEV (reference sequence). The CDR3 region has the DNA TGTGCCAGCAGTGTCCGGGACAGGGGGTTTGGGTCCTACAATGAGCAGTTCTAC. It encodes CASSVRDRGFGSYNEQFY.

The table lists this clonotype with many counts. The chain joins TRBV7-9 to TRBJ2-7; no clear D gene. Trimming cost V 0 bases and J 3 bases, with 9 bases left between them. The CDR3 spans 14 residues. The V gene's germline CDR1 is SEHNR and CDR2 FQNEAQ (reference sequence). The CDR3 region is CASSLAVGYYEQYF. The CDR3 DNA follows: TGTGCCAGCAGCTTAGCGGTCGGTTACTACGAGCAGTACTTC.

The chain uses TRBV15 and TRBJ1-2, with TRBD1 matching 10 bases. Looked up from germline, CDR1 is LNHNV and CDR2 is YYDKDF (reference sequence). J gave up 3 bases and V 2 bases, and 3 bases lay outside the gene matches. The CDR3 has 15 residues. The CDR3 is CATSRYGQGDYGYTF. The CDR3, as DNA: TGTGCCACCAGCAGATACGGACAGGGGGACTATGGCTACACCTTC.

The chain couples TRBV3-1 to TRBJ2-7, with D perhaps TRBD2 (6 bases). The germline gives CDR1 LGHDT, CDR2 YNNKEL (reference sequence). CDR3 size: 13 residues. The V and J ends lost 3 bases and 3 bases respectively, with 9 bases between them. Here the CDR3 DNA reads TGTGCCAGCAGCCAGGGGGACTTCTACGAGCAGTACTTC. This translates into CASSQGDFYEQYF.

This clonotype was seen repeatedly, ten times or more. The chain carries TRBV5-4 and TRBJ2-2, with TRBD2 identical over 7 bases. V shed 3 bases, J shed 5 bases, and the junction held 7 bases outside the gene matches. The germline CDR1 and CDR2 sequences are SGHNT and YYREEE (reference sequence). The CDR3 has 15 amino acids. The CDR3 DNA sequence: TGTGCCAGCAGCTCCAGCGGGGACGGGACCGGGGAGCTGTTTTTT. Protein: CASSSSGDGTGELFF.

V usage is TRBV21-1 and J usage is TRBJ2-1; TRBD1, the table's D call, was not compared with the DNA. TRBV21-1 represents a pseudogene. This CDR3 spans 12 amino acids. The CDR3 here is CASPTGRNEQFF. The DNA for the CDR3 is TGTGCCTCCCCGACAGGGAGGAATGAGCAGTTCTTC.

The CDR3 DNA reads as TGTGCCATCAGCCCTCCTAGCGGGAGGCTTCCCTACGAGCAGTACTTC. Protein product: CAISPPSGRLPYEQYF. The chain combines TRBV10-3 with TRBJ2-7; TRBD2 matches at 11 bases. Germline values: CDR1 ENHRY, CDR2 SYGVKD. This CDR3 is built from 16 residues. The trim removed 6 bases at V and 2 bases at J, leaving 9 bases unmatched.

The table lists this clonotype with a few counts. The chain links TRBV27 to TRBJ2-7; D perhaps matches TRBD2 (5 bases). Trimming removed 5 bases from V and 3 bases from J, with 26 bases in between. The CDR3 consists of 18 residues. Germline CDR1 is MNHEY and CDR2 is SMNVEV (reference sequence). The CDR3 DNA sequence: TGTGCCAGCAGTCGATCTATAGCGAACCCGCTCAAGGTCTACGAGCAGTACTTC. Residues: CASSRSIANPLKVYEQYF.

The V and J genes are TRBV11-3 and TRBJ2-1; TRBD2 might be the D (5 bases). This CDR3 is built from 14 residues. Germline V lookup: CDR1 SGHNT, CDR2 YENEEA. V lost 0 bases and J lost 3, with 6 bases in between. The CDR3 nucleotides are TGTGCCAGCAGCTTAGAGCGGGTCTACAATGAGCAGTTCTTC. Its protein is CASSLERVYNEQFF. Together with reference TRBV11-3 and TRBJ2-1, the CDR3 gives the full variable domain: EAGVVQSPRYKIIEKKQPVAFWCNPISGHNTLYWYLQNLGQGPELLIRYENEEAVDDSQLPKDRFSAERLKGVDSTLKIQPAELGDSAVYLCASSLERVYNEQFFGPGTRLTVL.

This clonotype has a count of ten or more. The CDR3 nucleotides read TGTGCCAGCAATCCCACAGGGAAAAGGACTGAAGCTTTCTTT. Translated, it gives CASNPTGKRTEAFF. V gene TRBV12-3 or TRBV12-4 combines with J gene TRBJ1-1, with D possibly being TRBD1 (6 bases). V lost 7 bases and J lost 5, with 17 bases in between. The CDR3 covers 14 residues.

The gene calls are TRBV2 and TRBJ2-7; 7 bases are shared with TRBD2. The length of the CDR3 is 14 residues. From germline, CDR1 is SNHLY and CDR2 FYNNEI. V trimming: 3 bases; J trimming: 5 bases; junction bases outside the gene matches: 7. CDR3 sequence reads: CASSDFEREDEQYF. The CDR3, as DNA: TGTGCCAGCAGTGATTTCGAGCGGGAAGACGAGCAGTACTTC.

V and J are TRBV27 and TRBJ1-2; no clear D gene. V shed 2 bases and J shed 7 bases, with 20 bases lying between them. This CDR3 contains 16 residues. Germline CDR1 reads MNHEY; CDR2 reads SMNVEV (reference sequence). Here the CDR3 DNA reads TGTGCCAGCAGTTTAAGGTACCAGATCTTTCTAGGTGGCTACACCTTC. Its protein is CASSLRYQIFLGGYTF.

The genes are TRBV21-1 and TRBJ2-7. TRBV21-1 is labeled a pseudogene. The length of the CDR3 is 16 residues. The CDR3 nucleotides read TGTGCCAGCAGCAAACCACCAGGATTCCTTTCCTACGAGCAGTACTTC. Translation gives CASSKPPGFLSYEQYF.

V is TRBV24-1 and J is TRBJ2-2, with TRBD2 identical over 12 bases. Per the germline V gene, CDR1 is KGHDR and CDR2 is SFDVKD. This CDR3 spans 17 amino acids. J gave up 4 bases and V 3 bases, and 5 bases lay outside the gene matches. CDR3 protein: CATSDPTSGRITGELFF. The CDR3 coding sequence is TGTGCCACCAGTGATCCGACTAGCGGGAGAATCACCGGGGAGCTGTTTTTT.

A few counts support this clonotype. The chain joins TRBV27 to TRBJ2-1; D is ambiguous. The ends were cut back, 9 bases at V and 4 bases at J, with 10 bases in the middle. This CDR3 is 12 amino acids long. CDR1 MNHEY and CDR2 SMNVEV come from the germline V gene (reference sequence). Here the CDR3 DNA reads TGTGCCAGTACGGACCGATACAATGAGCAGTTCTTC. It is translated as CASTDRYNEQFF.

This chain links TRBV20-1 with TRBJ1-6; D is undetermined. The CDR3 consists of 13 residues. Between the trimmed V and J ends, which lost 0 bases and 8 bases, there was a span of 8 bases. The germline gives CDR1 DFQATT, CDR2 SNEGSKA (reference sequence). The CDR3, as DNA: TGCAGTGCTAGAGATCTTCGGCATTCACCCCTCCACTTT. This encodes CSARDLRHSPLHF.

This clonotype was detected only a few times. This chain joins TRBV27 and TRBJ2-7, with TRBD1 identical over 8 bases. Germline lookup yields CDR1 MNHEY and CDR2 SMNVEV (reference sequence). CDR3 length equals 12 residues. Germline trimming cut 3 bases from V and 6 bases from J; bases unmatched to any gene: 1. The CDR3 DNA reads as TGTGCCAGCAGTTTCGGACAGGGCGAGCAGTACTTC. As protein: CASSFGQGEQYF.

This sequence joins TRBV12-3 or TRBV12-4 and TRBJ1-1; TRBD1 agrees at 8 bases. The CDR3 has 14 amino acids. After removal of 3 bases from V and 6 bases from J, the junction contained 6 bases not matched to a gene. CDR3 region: CASSFAGTGPEAFF. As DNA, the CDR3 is TGTGCCAGCAGTTTTGCCGGGACAGGCCCTGAAGCTTTCTTT.

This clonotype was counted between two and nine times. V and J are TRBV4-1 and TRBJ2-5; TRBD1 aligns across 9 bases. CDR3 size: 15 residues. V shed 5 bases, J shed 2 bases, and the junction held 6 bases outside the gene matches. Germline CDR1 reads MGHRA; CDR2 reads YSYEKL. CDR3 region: CASSTHRGHQETQYF. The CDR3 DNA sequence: TGCGCCAGCAGCACCCACAGGGGGCATCAAGAGACCCAGTACTTC.

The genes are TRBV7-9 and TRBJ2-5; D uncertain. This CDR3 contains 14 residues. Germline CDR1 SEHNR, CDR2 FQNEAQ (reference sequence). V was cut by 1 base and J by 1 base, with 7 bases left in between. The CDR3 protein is CASSLDTSQETQYF. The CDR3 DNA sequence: TGTGCCAGCAGCTTAGATACCTCCCAAGAGACCCAGTACTTC.

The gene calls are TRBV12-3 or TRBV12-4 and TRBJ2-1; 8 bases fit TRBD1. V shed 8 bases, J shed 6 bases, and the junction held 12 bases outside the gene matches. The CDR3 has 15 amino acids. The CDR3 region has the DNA TGTGCCAGCTTAGACACGGGACAGGCCTCCAATGAGCAGTTCTTC. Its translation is CASLDTGQASNEQFF.